These 10 T cell receptor beta chains came from one sample sequenced in a study of T cell responses to AZD1222 COVID-19 vaccine. Clones were sequenced by immunoSEQ multiplex PCR, and TCRdb holds only the in-frame ones, with some missing. The sample carries approximately 200,000 clones, about 94% recorded once. The sequenced sample was peripheral blood, obtained 28 days after the second dose of the MenACWY control vaccine. Receptor source: an adult who received the MenACWY meningococcal vaccine as a control.

The V call is TRBV30, the J call TRBJ2-7; 9 nucleotides agree with TRBD1. CDR3 length equals 15 residues. Germline V CDR1 and CDR2: GTSNPN, SVGIG (reference sequence). V was clipped by 2 bases and J by 4 bases; unmatched bases: 9. CDR3 coding DNA: TGTGCCTGGAGTTCACCACAGGGGGCTCTATACGAGCAGTACTTC. This gives the protein CAWSSPQGALYEQYF.

The genes are TRBV6-5 and TRBJ2-4, with D possibly TRBD1 on 7 matching bases. The CDR3 is 13 amino acids. V dropped 2 bases and J dropped 11 bases, with 13 bases sitting between them. Looked up from germline, CDR1 is MNHEY and CDR2 is SVGAGI. The CDR3 nucleotides read TGTGCCAGCAGTTACAACCTCAGGGGGGTTCAGTACTTC. This translates into CASSYNLRGVQYF.

This clone has only one observation. DNA of the CDR3: TGTGCCAGCAGTCCCCGGACAGGGGCTTACTATGGCTACACCTTC. Its translation is CASSPRTGAYYGYTF. The V and J genes are TRBV27 and TRBJ1-2; 9 bases are a match to TRBD1. V was clipped by 5 bases and J by 3 bases; unmatched bases: 7. This CDR3 is 15 amino acids long. Germline CDR1 MNHEY, CDR2 SMNVEV (reference sequence).

The CDR3: CASSLGSVRTNTEAFF. Here the CDR3 DNA reads TGTGCCAGCAGCTTAGGGTCCGTTCGGACGAACACTGAAGCTTTCTTT. The chain links TRBV11-2 to TRBJ1-1; D is uncertain. Germline V gene sequence: CDR1 SGHAT, CDR2 FQNNGV. Trimming cost V 1 base and J 1 base, with 13 bases left between them. The CDR3 sequence is 16 residues long.

This chain links TRBV27 with TRBJ2-7, with 11 bases matching TRBD2. Germline CDR1 reads MNHEY; CDR2 reads SMNVEV (reference sequence). The CDR3 totals 17 residues. The V and J ends lost 5 bases and 1 base, in that order; junction bases with no gene match: 10. Written as DNA, the CDR3 is TGTGCCAGCAGTCCCGGACCGGGACTAGCGGCATCCTACGAGCAGTACTTC. It encodes CASSPGPGLAASYEQYF.

The chain recombines TRBV25-1 with TRBJ2-7; D is perhaps TRBD2 (5 bases). CDR3 length: 14 residues. Germline V gene lookup returns CDR1 MGHDK and CDR2 SYGVNS. Trimming cost V 4 bases and J 3 bases, with 13 bases left between them. The DNA of the CDR3 is TGTGCCAGCAGTGGGTACGGGGTCGGCTACGAGCAGTACTTC. It specifies CASSGYGVGYEQYF.

V and J are TRBV24-1 and TRBJ2-5, with D perhaps TRBD1 (5 bases). Per germline, CDR1 KGHDR and CDR2 SFDVKD. This CDR3 has 12 residues. Trimming stripped 9 bases from V and 4 bases from J, with 11 bases between. CDR3 sequence reads: CATAGSGETQYF. CDR3 coding DNA: TGTGCCACCGCAGGGTCGGGAGAGACCCAGTACTTC.

This clone was detected only once. The chain recombines TRBV5-1 with TRBJ2-2; 13 bases agree with TRBD2. The CDR3 sequence is 17 residues long. Germline V CDR1 and CDR2: SGHRS, YFSETQ. Trimming cost V 2 bases and J 6 bases; bases outside gene matches: 7. Here the CDR3 DNA reads TGCGCCAGCAGCTTCTTAGGACTAGCGGGAGACCCCGGGGAGCTGTTTTTT. Translated: CASSFLGLAGDPGELFF.

A single count supports this clone. The rearrangement uses TRBV28 and TRBJ2-7; D gene uncertain. Per the germline V gene, CDR1 is MDHEN and CDR2 is SYDVKM. This CDR3 is built from 15 residues. With 3 bases removed from V and 3 bases from J, the gap between germline ends came to 15 bases. The CDR3 here is CASSLSDLSLYEQYF. The CDR3 region has the DNA TGTGCCAGCAGTTTGTCGGATCTATCACTCTACGAGCAGTACTTC.

In its sample, this clone was seen a few times. V and J are TRBV4-1 and TRBJ2-7; weak D call: TRBD1 (5 bases). Germline lookup yields CDR1 MGHRA and CDR2 YSYEKL. This CDR3 has 14 residues. V gave up 0 bases and J gave up 5 bases, with 11 bases separating them. CDR3 region: CASSQDGQTDEQYF. The CDR3, as DNA: TGCGCCAGCAGCCAAGATGGACAAACGGACGAGCAGTACTTC.